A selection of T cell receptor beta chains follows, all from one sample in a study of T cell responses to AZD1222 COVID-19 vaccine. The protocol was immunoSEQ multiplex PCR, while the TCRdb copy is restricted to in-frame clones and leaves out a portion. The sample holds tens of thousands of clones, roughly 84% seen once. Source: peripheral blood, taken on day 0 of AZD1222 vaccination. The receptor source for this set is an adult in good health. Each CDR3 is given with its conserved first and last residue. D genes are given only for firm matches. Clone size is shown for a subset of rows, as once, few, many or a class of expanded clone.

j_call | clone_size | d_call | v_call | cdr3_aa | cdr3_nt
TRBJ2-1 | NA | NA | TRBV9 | CASSVAGDSNYNEQFF | TGTGCCAGCAGCGTAGCCGGGGACTCAAACTACAATGAGCAGTTCTTC
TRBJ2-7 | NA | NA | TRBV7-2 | CASSLGQITYEQYF | TGTGCCAGCAGCTTAGGGCAGATTACCTACGAGCAGTACTTC
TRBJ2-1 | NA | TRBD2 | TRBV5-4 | CASSLEGLAGGEQFF | TGTGCCAGCAGCTTGGAGGGACTAGCGGGGGGTGAGCAGTTCTTC
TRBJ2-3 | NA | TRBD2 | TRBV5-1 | CASSRGLADTQYF | TGCGCCAGCAGCCGGGGACTAGCTGATACGCAGTATTTT
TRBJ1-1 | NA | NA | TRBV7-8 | CASILRDTWTNTEAFF | TGTGCCAGCATCCTTAGGGACACTTGGACGAACACTGAAGCTTTCTTT
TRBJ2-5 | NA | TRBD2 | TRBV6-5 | CASSLPGRVETQYF | TGTGCCAGCAGTCTTCCGGGGAGGGTTGAGACCCAGTACTTC
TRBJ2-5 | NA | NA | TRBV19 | CASSPHRVGETQYF | TGTGCCAGTAGTCCTCACAGGGTAGGGGAGACCCAGTACTTC
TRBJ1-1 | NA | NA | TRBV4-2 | CASSQEGRVNTEAFF | TGTGCCAGCAGCCAAGAAGGTCGGGTGAACACTGAAGCTTTCTTT
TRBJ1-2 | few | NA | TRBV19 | CASSIPGANYGYTF | TGTGCCAGTAGTATCCCGGGAGCTAACTATGGCTACACCTTC
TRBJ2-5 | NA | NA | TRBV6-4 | CALLIVSPQYF | TGTGCTCTCCTTATCGTGAGCCCCCAGTACTTC
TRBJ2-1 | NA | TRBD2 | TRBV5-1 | CASSSWTSGHNEQFF | TGCGCCAGCAGCTCCTGGACTAGCGGGCACAATGAGCAGTTCTTC
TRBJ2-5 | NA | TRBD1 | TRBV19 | CASRRQGRETQYF | TGTGCCAGTAGACGACAGGGGAGGGAGACCCAGTACTTC
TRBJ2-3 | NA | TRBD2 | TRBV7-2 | CASNRGLAGGYDTQYF | TGTGCCAGCAACCGGGGACTAGCGGGGGGTTATGATACGCAGTATTTT
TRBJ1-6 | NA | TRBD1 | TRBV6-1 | CASSVKGGDYNSPLHF | TGTGCCAGCAGTGTCAAAGGGGGCGATTATAATTCACCCCTCCACTTT
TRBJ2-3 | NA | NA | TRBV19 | CASSIGYSSTDTQYF | TGTGCCAGTAGTATAGGCTACTCTAGCACAGATACGCAGTATTTT
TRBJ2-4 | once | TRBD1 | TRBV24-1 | CATSDHTPQGEGNIQYF | TGTGCCACCAGTGATCACACCCCCCAGGGGGAAGGGAACATTCAGTACTTC
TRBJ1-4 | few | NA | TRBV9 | CASSVGRVPNEKLFF | TGTGCCAGCAGCGTGGGGCGGGTTCCTAATGAAAAACTGTTTTTT
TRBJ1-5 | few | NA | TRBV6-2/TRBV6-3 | CASSLPVSSNQPQHF | TGTGCCAGCAGTTTACCGGTCTCTAGCAATCAGCCCCAGCATTTT
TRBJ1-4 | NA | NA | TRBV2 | CASRGVRTVNEKLFF | TGTGCCAGCCGGGGGGTCCGGACAGTCAATGAAAAACTGTTTTTT
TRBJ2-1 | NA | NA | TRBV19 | CASGPGGFEQFF | TGTGCCAGCGGGCCTGGGGGGTTTGAGCAGTTCTTC
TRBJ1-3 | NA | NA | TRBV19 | CASSIRDFRSGNTIYF | TGTGCCAGTAGTATACGGGACTTTCGCTCTGGAAACACCATATATTTT
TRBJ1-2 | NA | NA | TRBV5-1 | CASSLVQGSYGYTF | TGCGCCAGCAGCTTGGTGCAGGGGAGCTATGGCTACACCTTC
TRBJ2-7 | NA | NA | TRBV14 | CASSPWGGLSYEQYF | TGTGCCAGCAGCCCCTGGGGCGGCCTTTCCTACGAGCAGTACTTC
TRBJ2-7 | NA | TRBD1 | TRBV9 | CASSPGPDRAEQYF | TGTGCCAGCAGCCCAGGCCCCGACAGGGCCGAGCAGTACTTC
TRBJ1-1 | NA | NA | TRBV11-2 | CASSTGGGGTEAFF | TGTGCCAGCAGCACTGGGGGGGGAGGGACTGAAGCTTTCTTT
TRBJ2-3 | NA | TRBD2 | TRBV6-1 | CASSANLMSGGYTDTQYF | TGTGCCAGCAGTGCCAACCTGATGAGCGGGGGGTACACAGATACGCAGTATTTT
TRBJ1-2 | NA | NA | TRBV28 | CASSTGEDGGYTF | TGTGCCAGCAGTACCGGGGAGGACGGGGGCTACACCTTC
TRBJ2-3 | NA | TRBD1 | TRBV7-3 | CASSPSGQPSTDTQYF | TGTGCCAGCAGCCCATCGGGACAGCCCAGCACAGATACGCAGTATTTT
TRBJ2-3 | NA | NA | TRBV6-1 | CASSGYKIGVYTDTQYF | TGTGCCAGCAGTGGCTATAAGATCGGGGTTTACACAGATACGCAGTATTTT